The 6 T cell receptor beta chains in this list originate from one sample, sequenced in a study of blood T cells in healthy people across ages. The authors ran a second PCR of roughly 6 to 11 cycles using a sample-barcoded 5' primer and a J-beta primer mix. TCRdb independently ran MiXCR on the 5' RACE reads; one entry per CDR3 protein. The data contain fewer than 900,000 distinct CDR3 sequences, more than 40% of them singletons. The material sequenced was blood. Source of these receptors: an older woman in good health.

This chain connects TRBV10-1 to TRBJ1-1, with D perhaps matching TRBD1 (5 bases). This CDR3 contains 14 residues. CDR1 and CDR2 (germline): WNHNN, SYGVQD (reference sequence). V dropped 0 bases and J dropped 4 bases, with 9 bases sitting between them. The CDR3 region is CASSESRGTTEAFF. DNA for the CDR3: TGCGCCAGCAGTGAGTCGAGGGGAACCACTGAAGCTTTCTTT.

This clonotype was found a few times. The CDR3 nucleotides read TGTGCCAGTAGTACGGGACTAGAAGAGACCCAGTACTTC. Translated, it gives CASSTGLEETQYF. The V call is TRBV19, the J call TRBJ2-5; 8 bases fit TRBD2. Germline-derived CDR1 and CDR2 are LNHDA and SQIVND (reference sequence). CDR3 length: 13 residues. With V trimmed by 4 bases and J by 3 bases, 1 base remained unmatched.

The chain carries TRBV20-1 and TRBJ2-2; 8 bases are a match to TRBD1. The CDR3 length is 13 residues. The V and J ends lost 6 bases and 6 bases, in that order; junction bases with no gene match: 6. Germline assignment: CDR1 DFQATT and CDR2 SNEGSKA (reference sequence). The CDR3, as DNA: TGCAGTGCGGAGAGACAGGGGTCCGGGGAGCTGTTTTTT. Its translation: CSAERQGSGELFF.

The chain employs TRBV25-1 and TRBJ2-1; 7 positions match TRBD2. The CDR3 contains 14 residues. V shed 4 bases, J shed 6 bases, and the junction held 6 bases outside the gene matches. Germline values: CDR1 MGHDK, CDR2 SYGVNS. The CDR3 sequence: CASSVREIFNEQFF. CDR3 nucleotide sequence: TGTGCCAGCAGTGTGCGGGAGATCTTCAATGAGCAGTTCTTC. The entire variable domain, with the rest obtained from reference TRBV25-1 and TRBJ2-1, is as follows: EADIYQTPRYLVIGTGKKITLECSQTMGHDKMYWYQQDPGMELHLIHYSYGVNSTEKGDLSSESTVSRIRTEHFPLTLESARPSHTSQYLCASSVREIFNEQFFGPGTRLTVL.

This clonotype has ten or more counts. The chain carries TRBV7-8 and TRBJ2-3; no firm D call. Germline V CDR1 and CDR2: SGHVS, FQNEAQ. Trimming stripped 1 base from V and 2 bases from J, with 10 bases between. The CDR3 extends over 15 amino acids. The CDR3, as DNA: TGTGCCAGCAGCTTAGAGCTACTACTCACAGATACGCAGTATTTT. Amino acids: CASSLELLLTDTQYF.

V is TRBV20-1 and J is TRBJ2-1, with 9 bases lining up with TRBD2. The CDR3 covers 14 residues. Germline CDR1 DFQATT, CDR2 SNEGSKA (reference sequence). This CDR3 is CSQPASGMGNEQFF. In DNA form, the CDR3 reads TGCAGCCAACCTGCTAGCGGGATGGGGAATGAGCAGTTCTTC.